This TCR beta chain was identified during a study of long-term antiretroviral therapy in people with HIV. General study points: Transplant-donor-level diversity was not reached after ART, though diversity increased.

The CDR3 loop spans 13 amino acids. Trimming stripped 2 bases from V and 1 base from J, with 6 bases between. The germline CDR1 and CDR2 sequences are MNHEY and SMNVEV (reference sequence). Version v3.0 of the immunoSEQ assay ran at survey level. TCRdb keeps only in-frame clones here, not all; method: immunoSEQ multiplex PCR. Here the sample spans 30,000 to 40,000 clones, roughly 83% being singletons. Among participants with HIV, every one received treatment in the United States. As concerns this clone: Its antigen is undetermined.

The starting material was unsorted PBMCs, obtained 1.9 years after starting antiretroviral therapy. The TCR comes from a man between 18 and 35 years old with HIV. The chain is built from TRBV27 and TRBJ2-7, with D perhaps TRBD1 (6 bases). The CDR3 DNA reads as TGTGCCAGCAGTTTAAGGGGGTCCTACGAGCAGTACTTC. Translated, it gives CASSLRGSYEQYF.